Listed here is a single TCR beta chain. What antigen it recognizes has not been identified. Per-nucleotide qualities are absent, and no much larger clonotype sits a single base away. Genomic DNA was used as template for profiling of TCR beta VDJ combinations and CDR3 sequences. An Illumina HiSeq 2000 was the platform used for TCR repertoire sequencing. In the source study's methods: TRBV/TRBJ rearrangement plots, CDR3 size and DJ length profiles, and Simpson's diversity index were used to evaluate the repertoires. The immunodominant clone was defined as the most abundant DNA sequence in deep sequencing data. CDR3 amino acid sequences were screened for sharing across subjects and compared with published repertoires and the VDJdb database. TCRdb itself trimmed the public reads at Q25 with fastp, ran MiXCR and retained productive beta chains. Every distinct CDR3 protein forms one entry, paired with its most common genes and DNA. What appears here as the V and J calls and clone size reflects TCRdb's work, not the paper's. The sample profile shows roughly 80,000 distinct CDR3 sequences; about 70% of them were found once. The ten largest make up approximately 78% of the sample.

Looking up the germline V gene (reference sequence) yields CDR1 SEHNR and CDR2 FQNEAQ. The V end gives up 5 bases and the J end 6 bases, leaving 5 bases in the junction not matched to a gene. From cysteine to phenylalanine, the CDR3 is 14 amino acids long. Only the CDR3 region is kept as DNA, spanning 42 bases read in frame from base 1. The patients picked for sequencing were ones in whom flow cytometry had shown an expansion of CD8+CD57+ cells. Every patient had a diagnosis of severe acquired aplastic anemia based on International Study of Aplastic Anemia and Agranulocytosis and Camitta criteria. No therapy had been received by the patients at the time of blood sampling. In this study, sorted CD4+ and CD8+ T cells from the blood of healthy subjects and of severe aplastic anemia patients had their TCR repertoires deep-sequenced. Patients were enrolled under clinicaltrials.gov protocols 00001620, 01623167, 00001397, 00071045, 00081523 and 00961064 in the USA. Ficoll-Paque density gradient centrifugation was used to isolate peripheral blood mononuclear cells. CD4+ and CD8+ T cells were sorted by FACS or magnetic beads before DNA extraction.

The data were taken from a study of CD8+CD57+ T cells in acquired aplastic anemia (dated by TCRdb to the late 2010s). Regarding the study in general: On average, sorted CD4+ and CD8+ cells yielded 3.2 ug of extracted DNA, with a range of 0.2 to 27.4 ug. CD8+CD57+ expansion was defined as frequency above the mean frequency observed in healthy subjects. Study-level results and caveats: Although roughly 29 CD8+ CDR3 sequences were shared by patients and controls, these sequences appeared highly expressed in patients and within the immunodominant clones of patients. Between patients and healthy controls, no significant difference in CD8+ Simpson's diversity was found (P=0.060).

This TCR came from a human donor with aplastic anemia. The sequenced sample was sorted CD4+, CD8+, or CD8+CD57+ T cells (not recorded which) from PBMCs. This chain joins TRBV7-9 to TRBJ2-3; 10 bases in the junction line up with TRBD2. The CDR3 loop reads CASSPRTSGDTQYF. The nucleotides read TGTGCCAGCAGCCCGAGGACTAGCGGTGATACGCAGTATTTT.